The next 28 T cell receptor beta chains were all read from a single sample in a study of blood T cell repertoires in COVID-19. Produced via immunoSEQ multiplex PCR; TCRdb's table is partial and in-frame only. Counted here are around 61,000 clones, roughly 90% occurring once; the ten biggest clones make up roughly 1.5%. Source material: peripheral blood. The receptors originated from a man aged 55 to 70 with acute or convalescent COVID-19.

The CDR3 region has the DNA TGTGCCAGCAGGGACAGGGGGAGGAACTATGGCTACACCTTC. It encodes CASRDRGRNYGYTF. The chain couples TRBV6-5 to TRBJ1-2; TRBD1 matches at 10 bases. The germline V gene encodes CDR1 MNHEY and CDR2 SVGAGI. V lost 6 bases, J lost 2 bases, and 3 bases stayed unmatched. The CDR3 extends over 14 amino acids.

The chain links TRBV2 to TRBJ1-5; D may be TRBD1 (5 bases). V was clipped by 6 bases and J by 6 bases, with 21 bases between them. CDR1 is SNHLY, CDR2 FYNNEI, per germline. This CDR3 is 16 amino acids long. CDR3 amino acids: CASRALGGASSQPQHF. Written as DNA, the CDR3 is TGTGCCAGCAGGGCCTTAGGAGGGGCCTCTAGTCAGCCCCAGCATTTT. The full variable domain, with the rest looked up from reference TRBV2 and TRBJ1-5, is EPEVTQTPSHQVTQMGQEVILRCVPISNHLYFYWYRQILGQKVEFLVSFYNNEISEKSEIFDDQFSVERPDGSNFTLKIRSTKLEDSAMYFCASRALGGASSQPQHFGDGTRLSIL.

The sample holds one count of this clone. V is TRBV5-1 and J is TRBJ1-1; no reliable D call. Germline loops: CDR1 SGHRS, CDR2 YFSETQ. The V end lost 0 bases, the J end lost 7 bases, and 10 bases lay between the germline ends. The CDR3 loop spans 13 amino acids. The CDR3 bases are TGCGCCAGCAGCTTGGCCGGCGGCTTTGAAGCTTTCTTT. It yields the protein CASSLAGGFEAFF.

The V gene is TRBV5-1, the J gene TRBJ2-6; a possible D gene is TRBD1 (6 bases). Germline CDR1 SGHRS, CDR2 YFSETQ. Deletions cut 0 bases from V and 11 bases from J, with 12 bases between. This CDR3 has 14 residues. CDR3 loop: CASSLGEQGDVLTF. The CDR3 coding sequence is TGCGCCAGCAGCTTGGGTGAACAGGGAGACGTCCTGACTTTC. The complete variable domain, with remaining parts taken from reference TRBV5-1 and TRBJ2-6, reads KAGVTQTPRYLIKTRGQQVTLSCSPISGHRSVSWYQQTPGQGLQFLFEYFSETQRNKGNFPGRFSGRQFSNSRSEMNVSTLELGDSALYLCASSLGEQGDVLTFGAGSRLTVL.

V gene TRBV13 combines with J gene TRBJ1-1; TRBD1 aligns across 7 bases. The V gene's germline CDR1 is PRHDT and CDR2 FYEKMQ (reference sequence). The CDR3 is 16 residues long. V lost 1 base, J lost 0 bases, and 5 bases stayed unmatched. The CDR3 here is CASSLARGQMNTEAFF. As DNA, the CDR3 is TGTGCCAGCAGCTTAGCCCGGGGACAGATGAACACTGAAGCTTTCTTT. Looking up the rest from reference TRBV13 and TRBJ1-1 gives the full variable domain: AAGVIQSPRHLIKEKRETATLKCYPIPRHDTVYWYQQGPGQDPQFLISFYEKMQSDKGSIPDRFSAQQFSDYHSELNMSSLELGDSALYFCASSLARGQMNTEAFFGQGTRLTVV.

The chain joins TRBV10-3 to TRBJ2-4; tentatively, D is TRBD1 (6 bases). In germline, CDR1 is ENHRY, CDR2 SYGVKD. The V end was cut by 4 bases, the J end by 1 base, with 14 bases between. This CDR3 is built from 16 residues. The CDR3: CAISAAGEVAKNIQYF. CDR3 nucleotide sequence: TGTGCCATCAGTGCGGCAGGGGAAGTTGCCAAAAACATTCAGTACTTC.

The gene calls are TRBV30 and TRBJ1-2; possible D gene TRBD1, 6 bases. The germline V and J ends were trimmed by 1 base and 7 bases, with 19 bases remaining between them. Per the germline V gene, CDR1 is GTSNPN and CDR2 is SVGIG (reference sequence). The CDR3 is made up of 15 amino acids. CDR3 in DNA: TGTGCCTGGAGTGCGGTCGGGGGGCATCTGGGTGGCTACACCTTC. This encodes CAWSAVGGHLGGYTF.

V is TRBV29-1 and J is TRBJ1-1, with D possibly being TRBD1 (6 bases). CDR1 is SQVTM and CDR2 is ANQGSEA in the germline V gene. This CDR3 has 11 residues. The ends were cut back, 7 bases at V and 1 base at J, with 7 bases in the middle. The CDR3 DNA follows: TGCAGCGCGGGACAGAACACTGAAGCTTTCTTT. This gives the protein CSAGQNTEAFF.

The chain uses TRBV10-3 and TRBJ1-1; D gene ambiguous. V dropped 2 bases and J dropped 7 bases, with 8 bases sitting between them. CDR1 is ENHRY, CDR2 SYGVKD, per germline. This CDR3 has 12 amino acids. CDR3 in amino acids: CAISEGPLEAFF. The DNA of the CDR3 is TGTGCCATCAGTGAGGGCCCCCTTGAAGCTTTCTTT.

Here the CDR3 DNA reads TGTGCCAGCAGCGTAGCGGGGGGTTACGAGCAGTACTTC. Its protein product is CASSVAGGYEQYF. The rearrangement joins TRBV6-5 to TRBJ2-7, with 10 bases fitting TRBD2. CDR1 and CDR2 (germline): MNHEY, SVGAGI. V gave up 6 bases and J gave up 4 bases; unmatched junction bases: 3. CDR3 length: 13 amino acids.

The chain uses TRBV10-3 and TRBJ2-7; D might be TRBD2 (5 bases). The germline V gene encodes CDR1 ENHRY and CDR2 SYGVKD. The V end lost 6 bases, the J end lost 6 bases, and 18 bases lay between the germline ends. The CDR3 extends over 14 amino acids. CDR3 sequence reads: CAIRRGLTEGEQYF. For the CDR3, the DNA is TGTGCCATCAGGAGAGGGCTTACAGAGGGCGAGCAGTACTTC.

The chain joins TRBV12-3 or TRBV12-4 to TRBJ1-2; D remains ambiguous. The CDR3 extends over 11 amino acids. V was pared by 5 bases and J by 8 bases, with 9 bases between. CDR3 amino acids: CASSPGKGYTF. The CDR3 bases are TGTGCCAGCAGTCCAGGCAAGGGCTACACCTTC.

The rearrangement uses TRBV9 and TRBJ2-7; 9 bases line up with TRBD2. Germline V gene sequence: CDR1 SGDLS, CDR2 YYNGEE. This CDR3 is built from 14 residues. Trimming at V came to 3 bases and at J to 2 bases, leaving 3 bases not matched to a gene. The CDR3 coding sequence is TGTGCCAGCAGCGATAGCGGGGGACCCTACGAGCAGTACTTC. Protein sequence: CASSDSGGPYEQYF.

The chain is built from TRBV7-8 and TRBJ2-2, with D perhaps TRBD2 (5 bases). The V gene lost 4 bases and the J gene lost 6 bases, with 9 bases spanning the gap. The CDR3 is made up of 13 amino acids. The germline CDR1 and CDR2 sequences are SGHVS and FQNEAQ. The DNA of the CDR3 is TGTGCCAGCAGCTCACTAGTCTCCGGGGAGCTGTTTTTT. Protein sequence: CASSSLVSGELFF.

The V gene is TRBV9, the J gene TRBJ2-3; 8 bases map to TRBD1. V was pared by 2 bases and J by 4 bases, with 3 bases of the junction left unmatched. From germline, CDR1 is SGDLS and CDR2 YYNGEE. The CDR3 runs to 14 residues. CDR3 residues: CASSVIQGADTQYF. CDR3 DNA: TGTGCCAGCAGCGTTATACAGGGGGCAGATACGCAGTATTTT.

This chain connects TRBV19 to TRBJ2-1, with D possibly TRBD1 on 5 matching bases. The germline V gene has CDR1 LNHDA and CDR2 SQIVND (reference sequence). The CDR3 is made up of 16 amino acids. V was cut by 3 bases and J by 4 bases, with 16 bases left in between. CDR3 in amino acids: CASSIRVQVRYNEQFF. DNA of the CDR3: TGTGCCAGTAGTATCCGAGTACAGGTTCGATACAATGAGCAGTTCTTC.

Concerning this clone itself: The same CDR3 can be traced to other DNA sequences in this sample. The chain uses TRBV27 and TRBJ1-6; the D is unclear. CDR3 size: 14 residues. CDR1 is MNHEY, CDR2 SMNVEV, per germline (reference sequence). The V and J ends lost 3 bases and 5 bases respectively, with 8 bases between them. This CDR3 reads CASSLAGHNSPLHF. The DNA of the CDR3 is TGTGCCAGCAGTTTGGCAGGCCATAATTCACCCCTCCACTTT.

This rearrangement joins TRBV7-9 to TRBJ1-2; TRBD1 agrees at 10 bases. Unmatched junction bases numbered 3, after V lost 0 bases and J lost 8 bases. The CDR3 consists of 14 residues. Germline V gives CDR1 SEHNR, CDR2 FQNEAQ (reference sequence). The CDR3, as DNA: TGTGCCAGCAGCTTAGCGGGACAGGGGTTCGGCTACACCTTC. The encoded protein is CASSLAGQGFGYTF.

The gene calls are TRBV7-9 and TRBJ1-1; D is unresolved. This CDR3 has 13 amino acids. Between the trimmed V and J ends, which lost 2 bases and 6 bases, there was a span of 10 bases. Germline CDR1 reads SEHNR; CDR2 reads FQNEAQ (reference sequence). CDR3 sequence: CASSLTPKAEAFF. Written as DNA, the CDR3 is TGTGCCAGCAGCTTAACACCGAAAGCTGAAGCTTTCTTT.

The CDR3 DNA is TGTGCCAGTAGTATAGACCGGGACAGGGGGCGTGAGCAGTACTTC. Translation gives CASSIDRDRGREQYF. V is TRBV19 and J is TRBJ2-7; 12 bases align to TRBD1. The CDR3 runs 15 residues. CDR1 is LNHDA and CDR2 is SQIVND in the germline V gene (reference sequence). The ends lost 0 bases at V and 7 bases at J; junction bases unmatched: 4.

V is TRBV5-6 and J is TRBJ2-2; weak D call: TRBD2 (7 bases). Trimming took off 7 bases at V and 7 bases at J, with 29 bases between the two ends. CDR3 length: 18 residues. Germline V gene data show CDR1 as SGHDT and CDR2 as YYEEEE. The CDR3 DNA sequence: TGTGCCAGCCGACGGTTCGCGGGGGCTAACGTTCTTGACGGGGAGCTGTTTTTT. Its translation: CASRRFAGANVLDGELFF.

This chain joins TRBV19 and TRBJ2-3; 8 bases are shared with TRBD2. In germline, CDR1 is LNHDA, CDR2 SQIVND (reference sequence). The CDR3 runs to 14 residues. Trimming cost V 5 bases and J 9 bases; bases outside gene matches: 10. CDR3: CASSPGGGPGTQYF. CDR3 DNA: TGTGCCAGTAGTCCGGGGGGGGGCCCCGGAACGCAGTATTTT. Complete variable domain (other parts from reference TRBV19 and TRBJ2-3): DGGITQSPKYLFRKEGQNVTLSCEQNLNHDAMYWYRQDPGQGLRLIYYSQIVNDFQKGDIAEGYSVSREKKESFPLTVTSAQKNPTAFYLCASSPGGGPGTQYFGPGTRLTVL.

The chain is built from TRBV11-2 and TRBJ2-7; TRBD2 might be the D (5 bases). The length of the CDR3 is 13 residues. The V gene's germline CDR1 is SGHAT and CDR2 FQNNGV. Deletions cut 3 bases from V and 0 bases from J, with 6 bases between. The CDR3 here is CASSFGSSYEQYF. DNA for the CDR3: TGTGCCAGCAGCTTTGGGAGCTCCTACGAGCAGTACTTC.

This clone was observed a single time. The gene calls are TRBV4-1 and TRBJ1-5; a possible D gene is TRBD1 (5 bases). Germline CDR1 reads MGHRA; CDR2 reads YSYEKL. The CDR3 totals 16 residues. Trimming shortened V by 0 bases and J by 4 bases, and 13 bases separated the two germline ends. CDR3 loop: CASSQEGGVINQPQHF. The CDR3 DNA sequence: TGCGCCAGCAGCCAAGAAGGAGGGGTGATAAATCAGCCCCAGCATTTT.

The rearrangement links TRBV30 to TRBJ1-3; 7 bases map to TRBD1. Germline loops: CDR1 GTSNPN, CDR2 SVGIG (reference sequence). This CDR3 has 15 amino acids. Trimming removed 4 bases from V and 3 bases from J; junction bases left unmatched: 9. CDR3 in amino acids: CAWTRDSLFGNTIYF. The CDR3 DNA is TGTGCCTGGACCAGGGACAGCTTATTTGGAAACACCATATATTTT.

In DNA, the CDR3 is TGTGCCACAGGGGAATACGAGCAGTACTTC. It translates to CATGEYEQYF. The chain couples TRBV11-2 to TRBJ2-7; possibly TRBD1 for D (6 bases). The V end was cut by 10 bases, the J end by 4 bases, with 8 bases between. The germline V gene encodes CDR1 SGHAT and CDR2 FQNNGV. The length of the CDR3 is 10 residues.

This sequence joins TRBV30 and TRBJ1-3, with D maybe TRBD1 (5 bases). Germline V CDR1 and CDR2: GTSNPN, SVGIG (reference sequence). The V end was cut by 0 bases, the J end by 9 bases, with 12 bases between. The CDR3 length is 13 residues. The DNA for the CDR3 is TGTGCCTGGAGTGTAGCTCTGGGGGGCACCATATATTTT. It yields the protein CAWSVALGGTIYF.

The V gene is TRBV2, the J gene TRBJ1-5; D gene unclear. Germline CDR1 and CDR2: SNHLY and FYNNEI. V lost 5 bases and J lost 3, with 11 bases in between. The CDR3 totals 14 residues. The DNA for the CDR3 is TGTGCCAGCAGTCTTTTACAGTCCAATCAGCCCCAGCATTTT. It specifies CASSLLQSNQPQHF. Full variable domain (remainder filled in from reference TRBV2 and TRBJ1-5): EPEVTQTPSHQVTQMGQEVILRCVPISNHLYFYWYRQILGQKVEFLVSFYNNEISEKSEIFDDQFSVERPDGSNFTLKIRSTKLEDSAMYFCASSLLQSNQPQHFGDGTRLSIL.